A selection of T cell receptor beta chains follows, all from one sample in a study of T cells in localized non-small cell lung cancer. TCRdb's copy holds only in-frame clones and misses some; the assay was immunoSEQ multiplex PCR. The data show under 75,000 clones, about nine tenths seen once. The material sequenced was peripheral blood, taken before any cancer treatment. The receptors come from a male donor older than 55 with stage III squamous cell lung carcinoma. Both conserved end residues are part of each CDR3. D genes are given only for firm matches. Clone size is not always given. Where it is, it says once, few, many or a class for expanded clones.

clone_size,d_call,j_call,v_call,cdr3_aa,cdr3_nt
-,-,TRBJ1-2,TRBV25-1,CASSEFSDQKYYGYTF,TGTGCCAGCAGTGAATTTTCAGACCAAAAGTACTATGGCTACACCTTC
-,TRBD2,TRBJ2-3,TRBV5-1,CASSLQAGVTDTQYF,TGCGCCAGCAGCTTACAAGCGGGGGTGACAGATACGCAGTATTTT
-,-,TRBJ1-1,TRBV7-9,CASSLDGPTEAFF,TGTGCCAGCAGCTTAGATGGTCCCACTGAAGCTTTCTTT
few,-,TRBJ1-1,TRBV10-1,CASSVGGQNTEAFF,TGCGCCAGCAGTGTGGGGGGACAGAACACTGAAGCTTTCTTT
-,-,TRBJ2-3,TRBV7-9,CASSTYSAYTQYF,TGTGCCAGCAGCACCTACAGCGCGTACACGCAGTATTTT
-,-,TRBJ1-1,TRBV20-1,CSAREALEAFF,TGCAGTGCTAGAGAAGCCCTTGAAGCTTTCTTT
-,-,TRBJ2-1,TRBV9,CASSVAWFGGEQFF,TGTGCCAGCAGCGTAGCTTGGTTCGGCGGTGAGCAGTTCTTC
-,TRBD2,TRBJ2-3,TRBV5-1,CASSSGLPGLADTQYF,TGCGCCAGCAGCTCAGGCCTCCCGGGACTAGCTGATACGCAGTATTTT
-,-,TRBJ1-5,TRBV6-5,CASSPRDGNNQPQHF,TGTGCCAGCAGCCCCCGGGACGGGAACAATCAGCCCCAGCATTTT
-,TRBD1,TRBJ1-3,TRBV28,CASSYDRGGTGNTIYF,TGTGCCAGCAGTTACGACAGGGGGGGCACTGGAAACACCATATATTTT
-,TRBD2,TRBJ2-1,TRBV4-1,CASSKGTTHRGDEQFF,TGCGCCAGCAGCAAAGGCACTACCCACCGGGGGGATGAGCAGTTCTTC
-,TRBD1,TRBJ1-3,TRBV7-9,CASSPQGFSGNTIYF,TGTGCCAGCAGCCCACAGGGGTTCTCTGGAAACACCATATATTTT
-,-,TRBJ2-3,TRBV4-1,CASSQDGGGALDTQYF,TGCGCCAGCAGCCAAGATGGGGGCGGGGCCCTTGATACGCAGTATTTT
-,-,TRBJ1-2,TRBV4-1,CASSPGRVTYGYTF,TGCGCCAGCAGCCCGGGGCGGGTAACCTATGGCTACACCTTC
-,-,TRBJ1-1,TRBV4-2,CASSHTSRVTEAFF,TGTGCCAGCAGCCATACCTCTAGGGTAACTGAAGCTTTCTTT
-,TRBD1,TRBJ1-2,TRBV30,CAWSLYHTGQGTHGYTF,TGTGCCTGGAGCCTCTACCATACGGGACAGGGGACCCATGGCTACACCTTC
-,TRBD2,TRBJ2-2,TRBV11-2,CASSLLAANTGELFF,TGTGCCAGCAGCTTACTAGCGGCGAACACCGGGGAGCTGTTTTTT
-,-,TRBJ2-5,TRBV7-9,CASSLEGRTYQETQYF,TGTGCCAGCAGCTTAGAGGGCAGGACGTACCAAGAGACCCAGTACTTC
once,-,TRBJ2-3,TRBV7-2,CASSPMSGTDTQYF,TGTGCCAGCAGCCCGATGAGTGGCACAGATACGCAGTATTTT
once,-,TRBJ2-7,TRBV5-5,CASSLGLNYYEQYF,TGTGCCAGCAGCTTGGGGCTGAACTACTACGAGCAGTACTTC
-,-,TRBJ1-6,TRBV7-2,CASSPSPVNSPLHF,TGTGCCAGCAGCCCCAGTCCAGTTAATTCACCCCTCCACTTT
few,-,TRBJ1-1,TRBV10-2,CASQVSEGAMDEAFF,TGCGCCAGTCAAGTATCGGAGGGAGCGATGGATGAAGCTTTCTTT
-,-,TRBJ1-6,TRBV6-1,CASSGEGSYNSPLHF,TGTGCCAGCAGTGGGGAGGGGTCCTATAATTCACCCCTCCACTTT
-,TRBD2,TRBJ2-1,TRBV29-1,CSVVAGAGNEQFF,TGCAGCGTTGTAGCGGGGGCGGGAAATGAGCAGTTCTTC
-,-,TRBJ1-2,TRBV4-1,CASSREQGSDYGYTF,TGCGCCAGCAGCCGGGAACAGGGTAGTGACTATGGCTACACCTTC
-,-,TRBJ2-5,TRBV27,CASSLSKGETQYF,TGTGCCAGCAGTTTATCGAAAGGGGAGACCCAGTACTTC